What follows are 10 T cell receptor beta chains derived from one specimen sequenced in a study of blood T cell repertoires in COVID-19. Clones were sequenced by immunoSEQ multiplex PCR, and TCRdb holds only the in-frame ones, with some missing. This repertoire shows roughly 20,000 clones, around 87% found once; its top ten account for approximately 10%. The sample consisted of peripheral blood. The receptors derive from a human donor in a cohort sampled during active COVID-19.

The V and J genes are TRBV5-1 and TRBJ1-6; D might be TRBD1 (5 bases). V gave up 4 bases and J gave up 7 bases, with 15 bases separating them. Germline loops: CDR1 SGHRS, CDR2 YFSETQ. CDR3 length equals 15 residues. CDR3 sequence (DNA): TGCGCCAGCAGCCCCGACAGCCCTTGGAATTCACCCCTCCACTTT. It specifies CASSPDSPWNSPLHF.

This clone was seen a single time. The rearrangement links TRBV5-5 to TRBJ1-1, with a possible D match to TRBD1 (6 bases). Germline CDR1 and CDR2: SGHKS and YYEKEE (reference sequence). This CDR3 spans 15 amino acids. V gave up 5 bases and J gave up 7 bases, with 21 bases separating them. Here the CDR3 reads CASSFPAQGTHEAFF. CDR3 coding DNA: TGTGCCAGCAGTTTTCCCGCCCAGGGGACGCATGAAGCTTTCTTT.

V is TRBV2 and J is TRBJ2-3; D is possibly TRBD1 (6 bases). Germline lookup yields CDR1 SNHLY and CDR2 FYNNEI. This CDR3 comprises 12 residues. The V end was cut by 10 bases, the J end by 3 bases, with 11 bases between. The chain's CDR3 is CANRVETDTQYF. The CDR3 DNA is TGTGCCAACAGGGTGGAGACAGATACGCAGTATTTT.

This sequence joins TRBV18 and TRBJ2-5, with D uncertain. The germline V gene has CDR1 KGHSH and CDR2 LQKENI. The CDR3 has 12 amino acids. V was clipped by 3 bases and J by 2 bases, with 4 bases between them. The CDR3 DNA reads as TGTGCCAGCTCACCCCAACAAGAGACCCAGTACTTC. Its protein product is CASSPQQETQYF.

The chain combines TRBV6-5 with TRBJ2-2; D remains unclear. Per germline, CDR1 MNHEY and CDR2 SVGAGI. With 0 bases removed from V and 5 bases from J, the gap between germline ends came to 7 bases. This CDR3 spans 14 amino acids. The DNA for the CDR3 is TGTGCCAGCAGTTACTCTCCCACAACCGGGGAGCTGTTTTTT. Its protein is CASSYSPTTGELFF.

The chain uses TRBV7-8 and TRBJ2-7; D may be TRBD1 (6 bases). The germline V gene has CDR1 SGHVS and CDR2 FQNEAQ. The CDR3 is 14 amino acids. Trimming removed 5 bases at V and 5 bases at J, with 16 bases between. CDR3: CASSPRRGENEQYF. As DNA, the CDR3 is TGTGCCAGCAGCCCGCGCAGGGGCGAGAACGAGCAGTACTTC.

V gene TRBV7-9 combines with J gene TRBJ1-6; 7 bases agree with TRBD1. V trimming: 5 bases; J trimming: 15 bases; junction bases outside the gene matches: 7. This CDR3 comprises 12 residues. From germline, CDR1 is SEHNR and CDR2 FQNEAQ (reference sequence). The CDR3 protein is CASSQGGNLLHF. The CDR3 DNA is TGTGCCAGCAGCCAAGGGGGCAATCTCCTCCACTTT. Complete variable domain (other parts from reference TRBV7-9 and TRBJ1-6): DTGVSQNPRHKITKRGQNVTFRCDPISEHNRLYWYRQTLGQGPEFLTYFQNEAQLEKSRLLSDRFSAERPKGSFSTLEIQRTEQGDSAMYLCASSQGGNLLHFGNGTRLTVT.

Turning to this clone: One end of the junction does not line up with germline, which may come from a read error. The chain combines TRBV11-2 with TRBJ2-5; the D gene is possibly TRBD1 (5 bases). CDR3 size: 16 residues. CDR1 SGHAT and CDR2 FQNNGV come from the germline V gene. CDR3 amino acids: CASSLDRVARGEAQYF. In nucleotides, the CDR3 is TGTGCCAGCAGCTTAGACAGGGTGGCTCGTGGAGAGGCCCAGTACTTC.

This chain connects TRBV5-1 to TRBJ2-7, with TRBD2 matching 8 bases. The germline CDR1 and CDR2 sequences are SGHRS and YFSETQ. Trimming at V came to 8 bases and at J to 0 bases, leaving 7 bases not matched to a gene. This CDR3 spans 14 amino acids. CDR3 coding DNA: TGCGCCAGGCATAGCGGGACACGCTCCTACGAGCAGTACTTC. Protein product: CARHSGTRSYEQYF. The entire variable domain, with the rest obtained from reference TRBV5-1 and TRBJ2-7, is as follows: KAGVTQTPRYLIKTRGQQVTLSCSPISGHRSVSWYQQTPGQGLQFLFEYFSETQRNKGNFPGRFSGRQFSNSRSEMNVSTLELGDSALYLCARHSGTRSYEQYFGPGTRLTVT.

The chain is built from TRBV10-3 and TRBJ1-4, with D perhaps TRBD1 (6 bases). This CDR3 comprises 15 residues. Trimming pared 0 bases from V and 10 bases from J, leaving 15 bases between. From germline, CDR1 is ENHRY and CDR2 SYGVKD. As DNA, the CDR3 is TGTGCCATCAGTGAGTCGGTCGGGGGGCAGGGAAAACTGTTTTTT. Translated, it gives CAISESVGGQGKLFF.